The 25 T cell receptor beta chains below all came from one sample that was sequenced in a study of blood T cell repertoires in COVID-19. Method: immunoSEQ multiplex PCR; TCRdb's copy keeps in-frame clones and lacks some. The repertoire has 75,000 to 90,000 clones, 80% of them found once; the top ten carry under 5.5%. The sample consisted of peripheral blood. The receptors were gathered from a woman in her sixties or seventies with acute or convalescent COVID-19.

This chain joins TRBV5-1 and TRBJ1-2; 9 bases line up with TRBD1. This CDR3 has 14 amino acids. V gave up 4 bases and J gave up 8 bases; unmatched junction bases: 9. Germline V CDR1 and CDR2: SGHRS, YFSETQ. CDR3 bases: TGCGCCAGCAGCAGCTTTGGACAGGGGACCGGCTACACCTTC. Its protein product is CASSSFGQGTGYTF. Filled out from reference TRBV5-1 and TRBJ1-2, the complete variable domain reads KAGVTQTPRYLIKTRGQQVTLSCSPISGHRSVSWYQQTPGQGLQFLFEYFSETQRNKGNFPGRFSGRQFSNSRSEMNVSTLELGDSALYLCASSSFGQGTGYTFGSGTRLTVV.

V gene TRBV19 combines with J gene TRBJ2-2, with D unresolved. CDR3 size: 14 residues. Germline V gene sequence: CDR1 LNHDA, CDR2 SQIVND (reference sequence). Trimming took 3 bases from V and 2 from J, leaving 7 bases between them. DNA of the CDR3: TGTGCCAGTAGTATTGGGCTTAACACCGGGGAGCTGTTTTTT. Protein sequence: CASSIGLNTGELFF.

The sample holds one count of this clone. V usage is TRBV27 and J usage is TRBJ1-5; 7 nucleotides align to TRBD1. Germline CDR1 reads MNHEY; CDR2 reads SMNVEV (reference sequence). Trimming at V came to 8 bases and at J to 2 bases, leaving 3 bases not matched to a gene. The CDR3 spans 13 residues. This chain's CDR3 is CASSQGGNQPQHF. The CDR3 region has the DNA TGTGCCAGCTCCCAGGGGGGCAATCAGCCCCAGCATTTT.

The rearrangement links TRBV24-1 to TRBJ2-1; D may be TRBD2 (6 bases). The length of the CDR3 is 17 residues. Germline assignment: CDR1 KGHDR and CDR2 SFDVKD. V was trimmed by 2 bases and J by 2 bases, leaving 15 bases between them. The CDR3 DNA is TGTGCCACCAGTGATTGGACTACCAAGGACCCCTACAATGAGCAGTTCTTC. Protein product: CATSDWTTKDPYNEQFF.

J is TRBJ2-7 and V is TRBV5-8, with D possibly matching TRBD1 (5 bases). CDR1 is SGHTS, CDR2 YDEGEE, per germline. The V gene lost 0 bases and the J gene lost 4 bases, with 8 bases spanning the gap. The CDR3 sequence is 13 residues long. CDR3 nucleotides: TGTGCCAGCAGCTTGGAGGGGTTTTACGAGCAGTACTTC. Its protein product is CASSLEGFYEQYF.

J is TRBJ1-4 and V is TRBV9; the match to TRBD1 covers 10 bases. In germline, CDR1 is SGDLS, CDR2 YYNGEE. V dropped 4 bases and J dropped 6; count of bases not matched to a gene: 3. The CDR3 length is 14 residues. The CDR3 DNA follows: TGTGCCAGCAGCCCGGGACAGGGGCATGAAAAACTGTTTTTT. Translation: CASSPGQGHEKLFF.

This chain joins TRBV7-9 and TRBJ1-1; maybe TRBD1 (6 bases). V lost 4 bases and J lost 10, with 16 bases in between. Germline loops: CDR1 SEHNR, CDR2 FQNEAQ (reference sequence). The CDR3 spans 13 residues. CDR3 sequence reads: CASSYGTFMGAFF. CDR3 nucleotides: TGTGCCAGCAGCTACGGGACATTCATGGGAGCTTTCTTT.

The genes are TRBV24-1 and TRBJ1-6; the D is unclear. The CDR3 runs 14 residues. Per the germline V gene, CDR1 is KGHDR and CDR2 is SFDVKD. Trimming took 4 bases from V and 6 from J, leaving 9 bases between them. The CDR3 DNA reads as TGTGCCACCAGTGAGGGAGGAGTTAATTCACCCCTCCACTTT. Protein product: CATSEGGVNSPLHF.

The chain is built from TRBV5-1 and TRBJ1-2, with D perhaps matching TRBD1 (5 bases). Germline V CDR1 and CDR2: SGHRS, YFSETQ. V was pared by 1 base and J by 8 bases, with 9 bases between. The CDR3 loop spans 12 amino acids. This chain's CDR3 is CASSLNGGGYTF. CDR3 DNA sequence: TGCGCCAGCAGCTTGAACGGGGGAGGCTACACCTTC. The whole variable domain, filled in from reference TRBV5-1 and TRBJ1-2, reads KAGVTQTPRYLIKTRGQQVTLSCSPISGHRSVSWYQQTPGQGLQFLFEYFSETQRNKGNFPGRFSGRQFSNSRSEMNVSTLELGDSALYLCASSLNGGGYTFGSGTRLTVV.

The table lists this clone with a few counts. The chain recombines TRBV7-9 with TRBJ1-2; TRBD1 aligns across 8 bases. V gave up 5 bases and J gave up 4 bases; unmatched junction bases: 15. The CDR3 contains 17 residues. Per germline, CDR1 SEHNR and CDR2 FQNEAQ (reference sequence). Here the CDR3 DNA reads TGTGCCAGCAGCGGGCAGGGCGTGCAGGGGGCTTCCTATGGCTACACCTTC. It is translated as CASSGQGVQGASYGYTF.

This sequence joins TRBV24-1 and TRBJ2-3, with D tentatively TRBD1 (5 bases). The ends were cut back, 5 bases at V and 4 bases at J, with 15 bases in the middle. This CDR3 is 15 amino acids long. CDR1 and CDR2 from the germline V gene are KGHDR and SFDVKD. CDR3 nucleotide sequence: TGTGCCACCAGTGCCGAAGGGAAGGGGCCAGATACGCAGTATTTT. Its protein product is CATSAEGKGPDTQYF.

The count of this clone is one. The V call is TRBV6-5, the J call TRBJ1-5, with 7 nucleotides matching TRBD1. Germline-derived CDR1 and CDR2 are MNHEY and SVGAGI. The CDR3 sequence is 14 residues long. V lost 4 bases and J lost 5; bases outside the gene matches: 5. The CDR3 loop reads CASSFTGTDQPQHF. The CDR3 DNA reads TGTGCCAGCAGTTTTACGGGGACAGATCAGCCCCAGCATTTT.

V gene TRBV10-3 combines with J gene TRBJ2-3; TRBD2 matches at 14 bases. J lost 5 bases, V lost 3 bases, and 10 bases had no gene match. CDR1 and CDR2 from the germline V gene are ENHRY and SYGVKD. This CDR3 has 18 residues. CDR3: CAISDRRTSGGPGDTQYF. CDR3 bases: TGTGCCATCAGTGACCGCCGGACTAGCGGGGGGCCGGGAGATACGCAGTATTTT.

The rearrangement uses TRBV5-1 and TRBJ1-5, with D perhaps matching TRBD1 (5 bases). This CDR3 has 13 amino acids. In germline, CDR1 is SGHRS, CDR2 YFSETQ. Trimming pared 4 bases from V and 9 bases from J, leaving 14 bases between. The CDR3 bases are TGCGCCAGCAGCCGGGACTTCCCTGGGCCCCAGCATTTT. Translation: CASSRDFPGPQHF.

The gene calls are TRBV24-1 and TRBJ1-2; D gene unclear. V lost 3 bases, J lost 9 bases, and 13 bases lay in between. The length of the CDR3 is 13 residues. Per the germline V gene, CDR1 is KGHDR and CDR2 is SFDVKD. CDR3 DNA: TGTGCCACCAGTGATACCCCTTCCGGGTGCTACACCTTC. Amino acids: CATSDTPSGCYTF.

V and J are TRBV7-2 and TRBJ2-7, with D possibly TRBD1 on 5 matching bases. This CDR3 spans 14 amino acids. V lost 3 bases to trimming and J lost 6 bases, with 15 bases between them. CDR1 is SGHTA and CDR2 is FQGNSA in the germline V gene. The CDR3 DNA follows: TGTGCCAGCAGCTTCTCAGGGCAAAGGGTCGAGCAGTACTTC. Translated, it gives CASSFSGQRVEQYF.

The genes are TRBV6-2 or TRBV6-3 and TRBJ2-2, with 7 bases matching TRBD1. J was trimmed by 1 base and V by 0 bases; bases with no gene match: 2. The CDR3 spans 16 residues. Germline CDR1 reads MNHEY; CDR2 reads SVGEGT. The DNA of the CDR3 is TGTGCCAGCAGTTACTCTCGGACAGGGAACACCGGGGAGCTGTTTTTT. Its translation is CASSYSRTGNTGELFF.

In its sample, this clone was seen many times. The CDR3 DNA sequence: TGCAGCGTTAGCAGGGGCACTGAAGCTTTCTTT. Translated: CSVSRGTEAFF. This chain uses TRBV29-1 with TRBJ1-1; a possible D gene is TRBD1 (6 bases). The CDR3 loop spans 11 amino acids. Germline V gives CDR1 SQVTM, CDR2 ANQGSEA. V lost 5 bases and J lost 4, with 8 bases in between.

The V gene is TRBV7-3, the J gene TRBJ2-3, with D possibly TRBD2 on 7 matching bases. There are 16 residues in the CDR3. Germline V gives CDR1 SGHTA, CDR2 FQGTGA. Trimming took off 4 bases at V and 7 bases at J, with 21 bases between the two ends. The chain's CDR3 is CASSWGPGGRSNTQYF. Written as DNA, the CDR3 is TGTGCCAGCAGCTGGGGGCCGGGGGGCCGATCAAATACGCAGTATTTT.

The V gene is TRBV21-1, the J gene TRBJ2-1; TRBD2, the table's D call, lacks a check against the DNA. TRBV21-1 is a pseudogene locus. CDR3 length: 16 amino acids. The CDR3 DNA reads as TGTGCCAGCAGCAAGGTGGTAGCGGGCCCCTACAATGAGCAGTTCTTC. This sequence encodes CASSKVVAGPYNEQFF.

The V gene is TRBV18, the J gene TRBJ1-1; 7 bases are shared with TRBD1. The CDR3 spans 17 residues. Germline trimming cut 0 bases from V and 0 bases from J; bases unmatched to any gene: 7. Germline CDR1 KGHSH, CDR2 LQKENI. This CDR3 is CASSPPSTGQLNTEAFF. The CDR3 DNA sequence: TGTGCCAGCTCACCACCGAGTACGGGACAGTTGAACACTGAAGCTTTCTTT.

The genes are TRBV9 and TRBJ2-1; TRBD2 aligns across 7 bases. V trimming: 0 bases; J trimming: 6 bases; junction bases outside the gene matches: 6. There are 15 residues in the CDR3. Germline lookup yields CDR1 SGDLS and CDR2 YYNGEE. The CDR3 nucleotides read TGTGCCAGCAGCGTAGGCAGCGGGGCGCCCAATGAGCAGTTCTTC. It specifies CASSVGSGAPNEQFF.

The chain combines TRBV15 with TRBJ1-4; TRBD1 matches at 7 bases. Germline-derived CDR1 and CDR2 are LNHNV and YYDKDF (reference sequence). The CDR3 runs 15 residues. V was pared by 3 bases and J by 4 bases, with 5 bases of the junction left unmatched. The CDR3 region has the DNA TGTGCCACCAGCAGTACCCGGGACAGTAATGAAAAACTGTTTTTT. Its protein product is CATSSTRDSNEKLFF.

V and J are TRBV19 and TRBJ1-1; no reliable D call. V was shortened by 5 bases and J by 4 bases, with 20 bases between the two germline ends. This CDR3 contains 16 residues. Germline CDR1 is LNHDA and CDR2 is SQIVND (reference sequence). The CDR3 is CASSPPRRAVATEAFF. The DNA for the CDR3 is TGTGCCAGTAGTCCCCCGCGGAGGGCAGTTGCCACTGAAGCTTTCTTT.

The chain couples TRBV4-3 to TRBJ1-2; tentatively, D is TRBD1 (6 bases). Germline V gene lookup returns CDR1 LGHNA and CDR2 YSLEER. Trimming took off 0 bases at V and 4 bases at J, with 9 bases between the two ends. The CDR3 is made up of 14 amino acids. CDR3 loop: CASSQDRGFYGYTF. The CDR3 DNA reads TGCGCCAGCAGCCAAGATAGGGGGTTCTATGGCTACACCTTC.